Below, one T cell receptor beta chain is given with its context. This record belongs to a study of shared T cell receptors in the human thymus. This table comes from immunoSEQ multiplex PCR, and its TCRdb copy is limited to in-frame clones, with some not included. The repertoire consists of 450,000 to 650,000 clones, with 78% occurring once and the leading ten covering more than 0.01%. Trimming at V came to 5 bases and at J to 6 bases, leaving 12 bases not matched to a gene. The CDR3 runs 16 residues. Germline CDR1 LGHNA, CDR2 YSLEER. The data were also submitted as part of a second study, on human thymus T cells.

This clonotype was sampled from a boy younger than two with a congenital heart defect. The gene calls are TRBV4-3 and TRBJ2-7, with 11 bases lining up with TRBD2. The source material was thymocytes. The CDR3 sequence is CASSSKMDLAGGEQYF. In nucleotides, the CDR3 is TGCGCCAGCAGCTCTAAGATGGACCTAGCGGGAGGCGAGCAGTACTTC.